Given below is one T cell receptor (beta chain) in context. No antigen is known for it. Base qualities are not recorded, but no much larger clone differs from it by a single base. Other DNA variants within this sample encode the same CDR3. The data belong to a study of technical replicates of blood from several donors (dated by TCRdb to 2016 to 2017). CDR1 and CDR2, per the germline V gene, are MNHNS and SASEGT. Ends trimmed: V by 4 bases, J by 4 bases; bases unmatched to a gene: 4. Including the terminal cysteine and phenylalanine, the CDR3 comprises 14 residues. CDR3 DNA is the only sequence kept; it has 42 bases, read in frame from the first base. Libraries were made using the immunoSEQ multiplex PCR assay. TCRdb retrieved this table from immuneACCESS and kept in-frame rearrangements only. Not all clones are present; in checked studies, unresolved V genes account for under half, and no reason is known for the remainder. The sample records 62,000 or so clones, about 88% of which are singletons. The ten largest clonotypes hold roughly 5% of the sample.

What was sequenced was PBMCs. Recombination linked TRBV6-1 to TRBJ1-5, and 7 bases in between align with TRBD1. The receptor comes from a human donor in good health. Some clones in this sample may be carry-over from other donors' samples. CDR3 region: CASSGAGGNQPQHF. The DNA sequence is given as TGTGCCAGCAGTGGGGCAGGGGGTAATCAGCCCCAGCATTTT.